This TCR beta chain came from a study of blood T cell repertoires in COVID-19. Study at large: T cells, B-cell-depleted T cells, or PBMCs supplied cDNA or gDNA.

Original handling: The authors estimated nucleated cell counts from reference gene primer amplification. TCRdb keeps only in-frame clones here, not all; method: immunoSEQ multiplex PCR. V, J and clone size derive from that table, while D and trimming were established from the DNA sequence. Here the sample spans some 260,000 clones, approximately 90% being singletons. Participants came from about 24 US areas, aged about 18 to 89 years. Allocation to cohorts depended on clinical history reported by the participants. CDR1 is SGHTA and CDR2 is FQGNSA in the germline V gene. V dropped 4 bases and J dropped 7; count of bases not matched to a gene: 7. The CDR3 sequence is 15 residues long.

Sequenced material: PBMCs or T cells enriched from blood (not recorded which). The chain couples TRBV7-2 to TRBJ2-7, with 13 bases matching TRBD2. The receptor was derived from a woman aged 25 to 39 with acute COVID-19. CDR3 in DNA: TGTGCCAGCAGCTCCTCCGGACTAGCGGGAGCTGAGCAGTACTTC. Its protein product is CASSSSGLAGAEQYF.